The 29 T cell receptor beta chains below all came from one sample that was sequenced in a study of blood T cell repertoires in COVID-19. Repertoires were generated with immunoSEQ multiplex PCR, while TCRdb's copy carries only in-frame clones and drops some. The repertoire includes tens of thousands of clones, roughly 80% of them detected once, and just over 20% sits in the top ten. Material for sequencing was peripheral blood. Receptors originate from an elderly woman with active or convalescent COVID-19.

The rearrangement uses TRBV11-1 and TRBJ1-1; 7 bases agree with TRBD1. In germline, CDR1 is SGHAT, CDR2 FQDESV (reference sequence). V lost 5 bases and J lost 10; bases outside the gene matches: 7. The CDR3 sequence is 12 residues long. CDR3: CASSHWTGGAFF. CDR3 coding DNA: TGTGCCAGCAGCCACTGGACAGGAGGAGCTTTCTTT.

The chain combines TRBV7-9 with TRBJ1-1; the D gene is possibly TRBD1 (5 bases). Trimming shortened V by 2 bases and J by 5 bases, and 12 bases separated the two germline ends. CDR3 length: 14 residues. Germline-derived CDR1 and CDR2 are SEHNR and FQNEAQ (reference sequence). The CDR3 sequence: CASSLYQGETEAFF. The CDR3 DNA follows: TGTGCCAGCAGCTTATATCAGGGTGAAACTGAAGCTTTCTTT.

The chain joins TRBV28 to TRBJ1-2; D uncertain. With 2 bases removed from V and 5 bases from J, the gap between germline ends came to 12 bases. The germline V gene has CDR1 MDHEN and CDR2 SYDVKM. CDR3 size: 14 residues. The CDR3 here is CASSLVGRQYGYTF. In nucleotides, the CDR3 is TGTGCCAGCAGTTTAGTGGGCAGACAATATGGCTACACCTTC.

The chain combines TRBV27 with TRBJ1-1; D is possibly TRBD1 (6 bases). V lost 4 bases, J lost 2 bases, and 17 bases lay in between. Per the germline V gene, CDR1 is MNHEY and CDR2 is SMNVEV (reference sequence). CDR3 length: 16 amino acids. Written as DNA, the CDR3 is TGTGCCAGCAGTTCTCCCACAGGGACCCGAAACACTGAAGCTTTCTTT. This codes for CASSSPTGTRNTEAFF.

In the case of this clone: This sample also contains other DNA sequences that code for the same CDR3. This chain uses TRBV11-2 with TRBJ1-1; D ambiguous. The V end was cut by 1 base, the J end by 1 base, with 4 bases between. The germline CDR1 and CDR2 sequences are SGHAT and FQNNGV. CDR3 size: 13 residues. CDR3 sequence: CASSLGRNTEAFF. The CDR3 DNA follows: TGTGCCAGCAGCTTAGGGAGGAACACTGAAGCTTTCTTT.

There are a few counts of this clone. Other DNA sequences in this sample translate to the same CDR3. CDR3 coding DNA: TGTGCCAGCAGCCGCCGACTAGCGGGGGACCTCACAGATACGCAGTATTTT. Translated: CASSRRLAGDLTDTQYF. V gene TRBV3-1 (or the pseudogene TRBV3-2) combines with J gene TRBJ2-3; 12 nucleotides line up with TRBD2. Trimming took 4 bases from V and 2 from J; bases not matched to a gene: 7. The CDR3 contains 17 residues. Germline values: CDR1 LGHDT, CDR2 YNNKEL (reference sequence).

The rearrangement joins TRBV29-1 to TRBJ1-2; 9 bases align to TRBD1. The V segment lost 6 bases and the J segment 8 bases; nucleotides outside the gene matches: 10. The CDR3 is made up of 13 amino acids. CDR1 is SQVTM, CDR2 ANQGSEA, per germline. The CDR3, as DNA: TGCAGCGTAGAAACAGGGGGCGCGGCGGGCTACACCTTC. The encoded protein is CSVETGGAAGYTF.

The table lists this clone with a few counts. The rearrangement links TRBV2 to TRBJ1-2; D may be TRBD1 (5 bases). Germline V lookup: CDR1 SNHLY, CDR2 FYNNEI. V was shortened by 4 bases and J by 4 bases, with 13 bases between the two germline ends. The CDR3 length is 14 residues. CDR3 region: CASSAGVQIYGYTF. The CDR3 nucleotides read TGTGCCAGCAGTGCGGGGGTCCAAATCTATGGCTACACCTTC. Based on the CDR3 plus reference TRBV2 and TRBJ1-2, the full variable domain is EPEVTQTPSHQVTQMGQEVILRCVPISNHLYFYWYRQILGQKVEFLVSFYNNEISEKSEIFDDQFSVERPDGSNFTLKIRSTKLEDSAMYFCASSAGVQIYGYTFGSGTRLTVV.

This sequence joins TRBV6-5 and TRBJ1-4; no clear D gene. Germline V gives CDR1 MNHEY, CDR2 SVGAGI. The V end was cut by 5 bases, the J end by 4 bases, with 14 bases between. The CDR3 totals 15 residues. CDR3 sequence: CASSLSGGYNEKLFF. Written as DNA, the CDR3 is TGTGCCAGCAGTCTCTCGGGAGGGTATAATGAAAAACTGTTTTTT.

V gene TRBV5-1 combines with J gene TRBJ2-2; no reliable D call. CDR1 SGHRS and CDR2 YFSETQ come from the germline V gene. The CDR3 has 14 amino acids. Trimming stripped 5 bases from V and 0 bases from J, with 8 bases between. The CDR3 DNA follows: TGCGCCAGCAGTCGTGCAGCGAACACCGGGGAGCTGTTTTTT. It yields the protein CASSRAANTGELFF.

V gene TRBV10-3 combines with J gene TRBJ2-5; a weak D match, TRBD1 (5 bases). The V and J ends lost 5 bases and 1 base respectively, with 11 bases between them. The CDR3 spans 14 residues. Germline V gives CDR1 ENHRY, CDR2 SYGVKD. The CDR3 sequence is CAISNRGAQETQYF. The CDR3 DNA is TGTGCCATCAGTAATAGGGGTGCCCAAGAGACCCAGTACTTC.

The chain carries TRBV5-1 and TRBJ2-2; 7 nucleotides agree with TRBD1. Looked up from germline, CDR1 is SGHRS and CDR2 is YFSETQ. The CDR3 is 15 residues long. V gave up 4 bases and J gave up 5 bases; unmatched junction bases: 8. The CDR3 sequence: CASSPDRVTTGELFF. In DNA, the CDR3 is TGCGCCAGCAGCCCAGACAGGGTAACGACCGGGGAGCTGTTTTTT.

V is TRBV6-5 and J is TRBJ2-7; tentative D call: TRBD2 (7 bases). Trimming left V 8 bases short and J 6 bases short, with 20 bases between. CDR1 is MNHEY, CDR2 SVGAGI, per germline. The CDR3 has 14 amino acids. The CDR3 coding sequence is TGTGCCAGCCGCTTAGGCCGGGGGGCGGGCGAGCAGTACTTC. Translation: CASRLGRGAGEQYF.

The genes are TRBV6-6 and TRBJ2-1, with 9 bases matching TRBD1. Germline trimming cut 5 bases from V and 12 bases from J; bases unmatched to any gene: 8. The CDR3 spans 13 residues. From germline, CDR1 is MNHNY and CDR2 SVGAGI (reference sequence). The CDR3 sequence is CASSRGQGMVQFF. The CDR3 nucleotides are TGTGCCAGCAGTCGGGGACAGGGTATGGTGCAGTTCTTC.

This chain connects TRBV29-1 to TRBJ1-2; 10 nucleotides agree with TRBD1. Losses at the gene ends were 7 bases for V and 7 bases for J; bases not matched to a gene: 6. Germline loops: CDR1 SQVTM, CDR2 ANQGSEA. This CDR3 is built from 12 residues. DNA of the CDR3: TGCAGCGCCTTGGGACAGGGGTCTGGCTACACCTTC. It codes for CSALGQGSGYTF.

This clone has just one count. The chain has TRBV25-1 and TRBJ2-1, with 7 positions matching TRBD2. Trimming took 0 bases from V and 5 from J; bases not matched to a gene: 7. CDR3 length equals 16 residues. CDR1 and CDR2 (germline): MGHDK, SYGVNS. The DNA for the CDR3 is TGTGCCAGCAGTGAATATAGGCAGGGAGGGAACAATGAGCAGTTCTTC. Residues: CASSEYRQGGNNEQFF.

V usage is TRBV5-4 and J usage is TRBJ2-5; the D gene is possibly TRBD2 (8 bases). The CDR3 has 17 amino acids. Trimming took 5 bases from V and 5 from J, leaving 25 bases between them. Germline V gives CDR1 SGHNT, CDR2 YYREEE (reference sequence). Here the CDR3 reads CASRPTGQARGGETQYF. The CDR3 DNA reads as TGTGCCAGCAGACCTACCGGACAGGCCCGCGGGGGGGAGACCCAGTACTTC.

This clone was picked up a small number of times. The V and J genes are TRBV2 and TRBJ1-2; TRBD1 matches at 9 bases. Germline V CDR1 and CDR2: SNHLY, FYNNEI. V shed 5 bases and J 5 bases; nucleotides not matched to a gene: 6. The CDR3 covers 14 residues. Here the CDR3 reads CASSKDRGFYGYTF. The DNA of the CDR3 is TGTGCCAGCAGTAAAGACAGGGGGTTTTATGGCTACACCTTC.

This clone has just a few counts. This rearrangement joins TRBV29-1 to TRBJ1-1, with D possibly being TRBD1 (6 bases). The CDR3 is made up of 15 amino acids. Trimming took off 4 bases at V and 1 base at J, with 16 bases between the two ends. The germline V gene encodes CDR1 SQVTM and CDR2 ANQGSEA. The CDR3 DNA sequence: TGCAGCGTTGGGGTGTTGGGGGCCGGGAACACTGAAGCTTTCTTT. Its protein is CSVGVLGAGNTEAFF.

The rearrangement links TRBV3-1 (or the pseudogene TRBV3-2) to TRBJ2-2, with 8 bases lining up with TRBD1. This CDR3 region has 16 residues. Germline lookup yields CDR1 LGHDT and CDR2 YNNKEL (reference sequence). Trimming at V came to 4 bases and at J to 3 bases, leaving 7 bases not matched to a gene. The CDR3 spells CASSRGQGIDTGELFF. The CDR3 DNA sequence: TGTGCCAGCAGCCGAGGACAGGGCATAGACACCGGGGAGCTGTTTTTT.

The chain joins TRBV10-3 to TRBJ1-5, with D hard to call. The CDR3 length is 13 residues. The germline gives CDR1 ENHRY, CDR2 SYGVKD. Trimming pared 3 bases from V and 7 bases from J, leaving 10 bases between. The chain's CDR3 is CAISDSIRQPQHF. DNA of the CDR3: TGTGCCATCAGTGACTCTATTCGCCAGCCCCAGCATTTT.

The chain couples TRBV29-1 to TRBJ1-3; D not certain. From germline, CDR1 is SQVTM and CDR2 ANQGSEA. This CDR3 spans 10 amino acids. Trimming left V 6 bases short and J 6 bases short, with 6 bases between. Here the CDR3 DNA reads TGCAGCGTATCCGTAAACACCATATATTTT. Residues: CSVSVNTIYF.

This clone has more than one count but fewer than ten. This chain joins TRBV19 and TRBJ2-3, with 7 bases lining up with TRBD1. The J segment lost 4 bases and the V segment lost 5 bases, leaving 9 bases of the junction unmatched. The CDR3 sequence is 15 residues long. In germline, CDR1 is LNHDA, CDR2 SQIVND (reference sequence). CDR3 sequence: CASSLLRQGSDTQYF. The CDR3 DNA reads as TGTGCCAGTAGTCTTCTCCGACAGGGCTCAGATACGCAGTATTTT.

The chain combines TRBV5-1 with TRBJ1-2; possible D gene TRBD1, 5 bases. Deletions cut 2 bases from V and 2 bases from J, with 7 bases between. The CDR3 covers 13 residues. Germline lookup yields CDR1 SGHRS and CDR2 YFSETQ. CDR3 sequence: CASSFGGNYGYTF. Here the CDR3 DNA reads TGCGCCAGCAGCTTCGGGGGAAACTATGGCTACACCTTC.

The V and J genes are TRBV10-2 and TRBJ1-1, with D hard to call. V lost 1 base to trimming and J lost 11 bases, with 11 bases between them. CDR1 and CDR2 (germline): WSHSY, SAAADI. The CDR3 totals 12 residues. CDR3 nucleotide sequence: TGCGCCAGCAGTGAGTTAGTCGCGAGGGCTTTCTTT. Amino acid sequence: CASSELVARAFF.

The V call is TRBV10-3, the J call TRBJ1-1, with D unclear. The germline gives CDR1 ENHRY, CDR2 SYGVKD. This CDR3 has 14 residues. Trimming pared 3 bases from V and 4 bases from J, leaving 12 bases between. CDR3 bases: TGTGCCATCAGTGAACGGTCTTCGTTCACTGAAGCTTTCTTT. Translation gives CAISERSSFTEAFF.

This sequence joins TRBV29-1 and TRBJ1-4, with D possibly being TRBD1 (6 bases). The CDR3 covers 12 residues. V was pared by 6 bases and J by 5 bases, with 10 bases between. The germline CDR1 and CDR2 sequences are SQVTM and ANQGSEA. CDR3 in DNA: TGCAGCGTAGGACAGCCAAATGAAAAACTGTTTTTT. Protein: CSVGQPNEKLFF.

V and J are TRBV18 and TRBJ2-7; 11 nucleotides align to TRBD1. The CDR3 sequence is 15 residues long. CDR1 and CDR2 from the germline V gene are KGHSH and LQKENI. V gave up 3 bases and J gave up 6 bases; unmatched junction bases: 7. The CDR3 protein is CASSPGQGVRGEQYF. CDR3 nucleotides: TGTGCCAGCTCACCGGGACAGGGGGTAAGGGGCGAGCAGTACTTC. The variable domain in full, with the rest retrieved from reference TRBV18 and TRBJ2-7, is NAGVMQNPRHLVRRRGQEARLRCSPMKGHSHVYWYRQLPEEGLKFMVYLQKENIIDESGMPKERFSAEFPKEGPSILRIQQVVRGDSAAYFCASSPGQGVRGEQYFGPGTRLTVT.

V and J are TRBV15 and TRBJ2-7; no clear D. With 0 bases removed from V and 7 bases from J, the gap between germline ends came to 16 bases. CDR1 and CDR2 from the germline V gene are LNHNV and YYDKDF (reference sequence). The CDR3 extends over 15 amino acids. This chain's CDR3 is CATSREATSSGEQYF. The DNA for the CDR3 is TGTGCCACCAGCAGAGAAGCGACGTCGTCTGGGGAGCAGTACTTC.